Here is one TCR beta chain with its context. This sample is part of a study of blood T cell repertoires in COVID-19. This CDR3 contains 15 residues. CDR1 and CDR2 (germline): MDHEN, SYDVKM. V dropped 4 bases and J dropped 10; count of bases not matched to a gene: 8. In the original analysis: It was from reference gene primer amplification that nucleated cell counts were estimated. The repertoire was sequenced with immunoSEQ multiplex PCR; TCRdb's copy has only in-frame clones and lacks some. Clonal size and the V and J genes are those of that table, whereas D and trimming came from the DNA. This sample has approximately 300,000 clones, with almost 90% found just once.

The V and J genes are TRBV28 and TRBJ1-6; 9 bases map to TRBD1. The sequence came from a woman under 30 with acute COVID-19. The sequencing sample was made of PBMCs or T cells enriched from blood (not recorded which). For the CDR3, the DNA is TGTGCCAGCAGTTGGGGGACAGGGAGGAACTCACCCCTCCACTTT. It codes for CASSWGTGRNSPLHF. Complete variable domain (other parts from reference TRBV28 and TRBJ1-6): DVKVTQSSRYLVKRTGEKVFLECVQDMDHENMFWYRQDPGLGLRLIYFSYDVKMKEKGDIPEGYSVSREKKERFSLILESASTNQTSMYLCASSWGTGRNSPLHFGNGTRLTVT.